The clone carrying this T cell receptor (beta chain) appeared once. Its matching antigen is unknown. Here immunoSEQ multiplex PCR was the method, and the copy in TCRdb shows in-frame clones only, minus some. The repertoire has about 1,500,000 clones, approximately 96% of them found once; the top ten carry more than 0.9%. The record originates from a study of shared clonotypes between healthy human individuals. Findings and caveats of the study: Clonotype sharing among donors was thought likely to change with sequencing depth.

The CDR3 extends over 16 amino acids. The V gene's germline CDR1 is LNHDA and CDR2 SQIVND (reference sequence). V gave up 5 bases and J gave up 5 bases; unmatched junction bases: 8. The specimen sequenced was naive CD4+ T cells sorted from blood. Described subset: CD45RA+ positively selected. V usage is TRBV19 and J usage is TRBJ2-1; TRBD2 aligns across 11 bases. The clonotype originates from a man aged 25-45 years in good health. CDR3 coding DNA: TGTGCCAGTAGTCCGCGTCTAGCGGGAGGCGACAATGAGCAGTTCTTC. This gives the protein CASSPRLAGGDNEQFF.